This T cell receptor (beta chain) derives from a study of cytomegalovirus exposure and HLA in healthy donors. Whole-study context: Among over 300 genotyped donors, around 80% fell in the Caucasian-associated ancestry cluster.

The PCR ran on 60 Vbeta and 13 Jbeta primers. As handled by the study authors: Unique TCR beta chains numbered approximately 80 million in a later analysis, with roughly 10 million shared. Assay: immunoSEQ multiplex PCR; the TCRdb copy retains only in-frame clones and omits some. The D gene and trimming were derived from the DNA, and the V and J assignments and clone size from that table. The data hold over 80,000 clones, with over 60% observed a single time. About this clone: Its antigen remains unknown.

Study findings and constraints: Later findings reportedly placed an Asian-associated ancestry cluster below the 666-donor mean for N-insertions. A missense variant in DCLRE1C was later tied to TCR beta V- and J-gene trimming.

V lost 3 bases and J lost 7, with 21 bases in between. This CDR3 spans 17 amino acids. Germline-derived CDR1 and CDR2 are LGHNA and YSLEER. This TCR was recovered from a man in his forties or fifties in good health and CMV-seronegative. The specimen sequenced was PBMCs. The chain recombines TRBV4-3 with TRBJ1-4; tentatively, D is TRBD1 (5 bases). The CDR3 nucleotides read TGCGCCAGCAGCCAGAGTGGACGTCCGGGGGGTGGTGAAAAACTGTTTTTT. It yields the protein CASSQSGRPGGGEKLFF.